The present T cell receptor (beta chain) was sequenced within a study of radiotherapy plus CTLA-4 blockade in lung cancer. Study-level information: Objective responses arose in approximately 17% of patients, and 25% to 35% experienced disease control.

Findings and caveats of the study: In blood, after radiotherapy plus ipilimumab, tumor-derived TCR clones expanded.

This clone was seen more than once but under ten times. Its antigen is undetermined. Clones were sequenced by immunoSEQ multiplex PCR, and TCRdb holds only the in-frame ones, with some missing. The sample records some 51,000 clones, 79% being singletons. In germline, CDR1 is MNHEY, CDR2 SVGAGI. This CDR3 is 14 amino acids long. The V end lost 5 bases, the J end lost 8 bases, and 13 bases lay between the germline ends. The source of this sequence is a human donor with non-small cell lung cancer who had a complete response to radiotherapy plus ipilimumab. This chain connects TRBV6-5 to TRBJ1-6, with a tentative D call TRBD1 (6 bases). Sequenced material: peripheral blood, taken from a patient treated with radiotherapy plus ipilimumab. The CDR3 DNA is TGTGCCAGCAGTCCCGCCGGGACATATTCACCCCTCCACTTT. The encoded protein is CASSPAGTYSPLHF.